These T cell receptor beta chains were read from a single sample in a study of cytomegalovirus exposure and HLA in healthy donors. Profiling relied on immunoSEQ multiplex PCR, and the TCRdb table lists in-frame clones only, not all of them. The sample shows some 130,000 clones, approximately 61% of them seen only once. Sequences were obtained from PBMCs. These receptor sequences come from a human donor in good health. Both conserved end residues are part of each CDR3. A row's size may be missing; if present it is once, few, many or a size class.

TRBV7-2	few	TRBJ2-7	CASRTPSGDEQYF
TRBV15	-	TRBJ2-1	CAARDRGRREQFF
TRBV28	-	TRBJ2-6	CASSPGDVTGGGVLTF
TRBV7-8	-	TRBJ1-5	CASSLDRDNKQPQHF
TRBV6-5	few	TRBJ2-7	CASSDGSSYEQYF
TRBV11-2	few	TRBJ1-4	CASSLSFQGWGEKLFF
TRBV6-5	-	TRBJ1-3	CASSPQSLTGNTIYF
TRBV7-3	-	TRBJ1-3	CASSLSLGDTIYF
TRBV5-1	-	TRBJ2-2	CASSGTSSNTGELFF
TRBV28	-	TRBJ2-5	CASSLAGGGETQYF
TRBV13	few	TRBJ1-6	CASLNRAGGSPLHF
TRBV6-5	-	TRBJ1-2	CASSYSSRTVGDGYTF
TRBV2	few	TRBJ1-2	CASSEYGGSGYTF
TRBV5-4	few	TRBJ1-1	CASSLIPTDTEAFF
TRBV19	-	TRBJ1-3	CASSISQITSSGNTIYF
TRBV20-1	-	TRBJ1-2	CSASPSSYTF
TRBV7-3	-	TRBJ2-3	CASSPRGLGSTDTQYF
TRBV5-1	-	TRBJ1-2	CASSGRDRGHYGYTF
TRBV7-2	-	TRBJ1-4	CASSRGTLGINEKLFF
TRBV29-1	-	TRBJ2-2	CSGMGQDRTGELFF
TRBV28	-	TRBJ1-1	CASNLRANTEAFF
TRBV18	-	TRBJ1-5	CASSQWTGGRGGNQPQHF
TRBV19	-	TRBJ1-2	CASSPRDREAHGYTF
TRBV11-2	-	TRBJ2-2	CASSSLPPTITGELFF
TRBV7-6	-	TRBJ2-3	CASSLSGSGIILGTDTQYF
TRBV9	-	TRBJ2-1	CASSALGDWRDNEQFF
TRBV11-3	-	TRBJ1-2	CASSNTGTGYGYTF
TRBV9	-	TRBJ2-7	CASSRRGAPGSYEQYF
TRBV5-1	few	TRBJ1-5	CASSPGTGNQPQHF
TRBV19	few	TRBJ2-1	CASSNLAGEGEQFF
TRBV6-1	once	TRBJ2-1	CASRAADSYNEQFF
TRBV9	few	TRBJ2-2	CASRKDYREDATGELFF
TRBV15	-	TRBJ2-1	CATSSLAGSYNEQFF
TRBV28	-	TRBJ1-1	CASSLVDRLAEAFF
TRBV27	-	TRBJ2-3	CASSLWGLAGDTDTQYF
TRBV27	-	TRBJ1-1	CASISVGGVNTEAFF
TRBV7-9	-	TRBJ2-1	CASSSMRLYEQFF
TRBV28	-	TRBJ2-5	CASSSPALAGGETQYF
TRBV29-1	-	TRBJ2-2	CSVKGTGGAGELFF
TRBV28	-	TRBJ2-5	CASSKGAMETQYF
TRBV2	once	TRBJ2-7	CASRRGDRSYEQYF
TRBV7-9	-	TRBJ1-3	CASSFRSLTGQAHGNTIYF
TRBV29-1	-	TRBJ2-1	CSAWAQVPRFDEQFF
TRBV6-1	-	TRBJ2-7	CASISREQYF
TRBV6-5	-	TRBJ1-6	CASSYLNSPLHF
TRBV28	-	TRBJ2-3	CASSLGGLTQYF
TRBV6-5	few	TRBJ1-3	CASSPGGAGGNTIYF
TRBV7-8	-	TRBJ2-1	CASSSLQGAFF
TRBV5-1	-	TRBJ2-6	CASSAVPGANVLTF
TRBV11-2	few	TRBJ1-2	CASSQDRNYGYTF
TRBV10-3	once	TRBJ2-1	CAIRGAGGSSYNEQFF
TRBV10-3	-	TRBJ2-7	CAISPSPGLAASSYEQYF
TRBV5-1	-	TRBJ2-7	CASSLGAGYEQYF
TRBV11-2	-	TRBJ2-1	CASSLGLANNEQFF